The rows below give T cell receptor beta chains drawn from one sample of a study of shared clonotypes between healthy human individuals. Here immunoSEQ multiplex PCR was the method, and the copy in TCRdb shows in-frame clones only, minus some. The sample yields some 2,000,000 clones, roughly 94% seen once. Sequenced input: naive CD4+ T cells sorted from blood. These receptors were collected from a man aged 18 to 30 in good health. Both conserved end residues are part of each CDR3. The D gene is left open where the match is weak. Expanded clones get a size class; other rows say once, few or many, or leave the size out.

j_call clone_size v_call d_call cdr3_aa cdr3_nt
TRBJ1-2 NA TRBV18 NA CASSTRSIPDYGYTF TGTGCCAGCTCAACCAGGTCGATTCCTGACTATGGCTACACCTTC
TRBJ2-7 NA TRBV18 NA CASSLSRDRTYEQYF TGTGCCAGCTCACTCTCCCGGGACCGAACCTACGAGCAGTACTTC
TRBJ1-4 NA TRBV4-1 NA CASSHDPGPSSEKLFF TGCGCCAGCAGCCACGATCCGGGACCGAGTAGTGAAAAACTGTTTTTT
TRBJ1-2 NA TRBV10-3 TRBD1 CAISLDRGPNYGYTF TGTGCCATCAGCCTCGACAGGGGGCCTAACTATGGCTACACCTTC
TRBJ1-5 NA TRBV5-1 TRBD1 CASSLDGDRVNQPQHF TGCGCCAGCAGCTTGGATGGAGACAGGGTCAATCAGCCCCAGCATTTT
TRBJ1-2 NA TRBV30 TRBD1 CAWTPDRGLNYGYTF TGTGCCTGGACCCCCGACAGGGGACTAAACTATGGCTACACCTTC
TRBJ2-2 NA TRBV18 NA CASSPQSTEGAGELFF TGTGCCAGCTCACCACAGAGCACAGAAGGCGCCGGGGAGCTGTTTTTT
TRBJ2-6 NA TRBV9 NA CASSPDGTGANVLTF TGTGCCAGCAGCCCCGACGGGACTGGGGCCAACGTCCTGACTTTC
TRBJ2-7 NA TRBV7-8 NA CASSLVAGNYEQYF TGTGCCAGCAGCTTGGTAGCAGGGAACTACGAGCAGTACTTC
TRBJ1-2 NA TRBV7-2 NA CASSSSQGKGYGYTF TGTGCCAGCAGCTCATCCCAGGGTAAAGGCTATGGCTACACCTTC
TRBJ2-6 once TRBV19 NA CASSIGRGYSGANVLTF TGTGCCAGTAGTATTGGTCGGGGATACTCTGGGGCCAACGTCCTGACTTTC
TRBJ2-7 NA TRBV5-1 NA CASSPTRWRLYEQYF TGCGCCAGCAGCCCGACGAGGTGGAGGCTCTACGAGCAGTACTTC
TRBJ2-7 NA TRBV20-1 NA CSASNSYEQYF TGCAGTGCTTCCAACTCCTACGAGCAGTACTTC
TRBJ1-1 NA TRBV7-9 NA CASSLGPLNTEAFF TGTGCCAGCAGCTTGGGACCACTGAACACTGAAGCTTTCTTT
TRBJ2-7 once TRBV7-9 TRBD2 CASSPSGVSSYEQYF TGTGCCAGCAGCCCTAGCGGGGTTAGCTCCTACGAGCAGTACTTC
TRBJ2-3 once TRBV11-2 NA CASSLGLVADRTDTQYF TGTGCCAGCAGCTTAGGCCTGGTAGCGGACCGCACAGATACGCAGTATTTT
TRBJ1-5 NA TRBV18 NA CASSPASNQPQHF TGTGCCAGCTCACCGGCTAGCAATCAGCCCCAGCATTTT
TRBJ1-5 NA TRBV27 TRBD1 CASRETGLSNQPQHF TGTGCCAGCAGAGAGACAGGGTTGAGCAATCAGCCCCAGCATTTT
TRBJ2-7 NA TRBV13 NA CASSLSPDSYEQYF TGTGCCAGCAGCTTAAGCCCCGATAGCTACGAGCAGTACTTC
TRBJ1-1 once TRBV5-1 NA CASSLGQFMNTEAFF TGCGCCAGCAGCTTGGGACAGTTTATGAACACTGAAGCTTTCTTT
TRBJ2-1 NA TRBV6-1 NA CASSEGSISNEQFF TGTGCCAGCAGTGAAGGCAGTATTTCCAATGAGCAGTTCTTC
TRBJ2-5 NA TRBV2 NA CASSFDRSPQETQYF TGTGCCAGCAGCTTCGACAGATCCCCCCAAGAGACCCAGTACTTC
TRBJ1-4 NA TRBV7-2 NA CASRLGSTNEKLFF TGTGCCAGCAGGTTAGGTTCCACTAATGAAAAACTGTTTTTT
TRBJ1-2 NA TRBV29-1 TRBD1 CSVGQGNYGYTF TGCAGCGTTGGACAGGGGAACTATGGCTACACCTTC
TRBJ2-4 NA TRBV5-1 NA CASSLDRAKNIQYF TGCGCCAGCAGCTTAGACCGAGCCAAAAACATTCAGTACTTC
TRBJ2-4 NA TRBV12-5 TRBD2 CASGTRSGSEAKNIQYF TGTGCTAGTGGCACCAGGAGCGGGAGTGAAGCCAAAAACATTCAGTACTTC
TRBJ2-3 NA TRBV19 TRBD2 CASSIPGTSRNTDTQYF TGTGCCAGTAGTATCCCCGGGACTAGCCGAAACACAGATACGCAGTATTTT
TRBJ2-7 NA TRBV11-2 TRBD2 CASSLSGTNYEQYF TGTGCCAGCAGCTTAAGCGGGACCAACTACGAGCAGTACTTC
TRBJ1-2 NA TRBV19 NA CASSVQGVGTLSGYTF TGTGCCAGTAGCGTCCAGGGCGTGGGAACTCTATCTGGCTACACCTTC
TRBJ2-7 NA TRBV6-1 TRBD1 CASSAQGQGTYEQYF TGTGCCAGCAGTGCTCAGGGACAGGGCACCTACGAGCAGTACTTC
TRBJ2-7 once TRBV19 TRBD1 CASSIGTGGFYEQYF TGTGCCAGTAGTATCGGGACAGGGGGCTTCTACGAGCAGTACTTC
TRBJ2-2 once TRBV28 NA CASSLVRRELFF TGTGCCAGCAGTTTAGTCCGGAGGGAGCTGTTTTTT
TRBJ2-7 NA TRBV5-1 NA CASSLNIREQYF TGCGCCAGCAGCTTGAACATCCGCGAGCAGTACTTC
TRBJ2-3 NA TRBV6-1 NA CASSEAGKADTQYF TGTGCCAGCAGTGAGGCGGGGAAGGCAGATACGCAGTATTTT
TRBJ2-7 NA TRBV2 NA CASSMGQSNEQYF TGTGCCAGCAGCATGGGACAAAGCAACGAGCAGTACTTC
TRBJ2-7 NA TRBV7-2 TRBD2 CASSLFFMGGSKQGLEQYF TGTGCCAGCAGCTTATTCTTTATGGGCGGGAGCAAACAAGGACTCGAGCAGTACTTC
TRBJ1-1 NA TRBV29-1 NA CSVGVLETEAFF TGCAGCGTTGGGGTATTGGAGACTGAAGCTTTCTTT
TRBJ2-3 NA TRBV18 NA CASSSDRTDTQYF TGTGCCAGCTCTTCAGACCGCACAGATACGCAGTATTTT
TRBJ2-1 NA TRBV27 TRBD2 CASSSSGSFHNEQFF TGTGCCAGCAGTTCTAGCGGGAGCTTCCACAATGAGCAGTTCTTC
TRBJ1-4 NA TRBV19 NA CASSIEEGWGTAAQNEKLFF TGTGCCAGTAGTATAGAAGAGGGCTGGGGCACCGCCGCCCAAAATGAAAAACTGTTTTTT